The rows below give T cell receptor beta chains drawn from one sample of a study of blood T cell repertoires in COVID-19. Using immunoSEQ multiplex PCR, the repertoire was profiled, and TCRdb retains in-frame clones only, with some absent. There are tens of thousands of clones in the sample; over 65% occur only once, and 3.9% lies in the top ten. The sequenced sample was peripheral blood. The receptor set was obtained from a man between 65 and 79 years old with COVID-19, enrolled during active disease. The CDR3 runs from the conserved cysteine through the conserved F or W. D genes are given only for firm matches. Size values are once, few and many counts, or a class for expanded clones, and some rows have none.

D,V,J,size,DNA,CDR3
TRBD2,TRBV6-2/TRBV6-3,TRBJ2-5,NA,TGTGCCAGCAGCGTTAGCGGGAGGGCTGGAGAGACCCAGTACTTC,CASSVSGRAGETQYF
TRBD2,TRBV18,TRBJ2-5,NA,TGTGCCAGCTCACCACGGGGTAGCGGGAGTAGTGAGACCCAGTACTTC,CASSPRGSGSSETQYF
NA,TRBV24-1,TRBJ1-5,NA,TGTGCCACCAGTGAAACAGGTTATAGCAATCAGCCCCAGCATTTT,CATSETGYSNQPQHF
NA,TRBV6-2/TRBV6-3,TRBJ1-1,NA,TGTGCCAGCAGTTACTCCGGGGTTTTCACTGAAGCTTTCTTT,CASSYSGVFTEAFF
TRBD1,TRBV7-3,TRBJ1-1,NA,TGTGCCAGCAGCTCTACAGGGGGGGACACTGAAGCTTTCTTT,CASSSTGGDTEAFF
NA,TRBV7-9,TRBJ2-5,NA,TGTGCCAGCAGCTTCGGGGGAGCAGAGGAGACCCAGTACTTC,CASSFGGAEETQYF
TRBD2,TRBV9,TRBJ2-1,once,TGTGCCAGCAGCGTGGGGGTGGGACTAGCGGCTAATGAGCAGTTCTTC,CASSVGVGLAANEQFF
NA,TRBV5-6,TRBJ2-3,NA,TGTGCCAGCAGCTTGGAAGGCTTCGGAGCGGGACAATATTTT,CASSLEGFGAGQYF
NA,TRBV6-5,TRBJ1-1,NA,TGTGCCAGCAGTTACCCAGGGTCCGGAAACACTGAAGCTTTCTTT,CASSYPGSGNTEAFF
TRBD2,TRBV7-3,TRBJ2-1,NA,TGTGCCAGCAGCTTAACGCTGGGCGGGAGGGATCCCTACAATGAGCAGTTCTTC,CASSLTLGGRDPYNEQFF
NA,TRBV27,TRBJ2-2,once,TGTGCCAGCAGAGGAGGACAGAGCCGTACCGGGGAGCTGTTTTTT,CASRGGQSRTGELFF
TRBD1,TRBV5-1,TRBJ1-1,NA,TGCGCCAGCAGCTCTACAGGGGGCCGAGTGGGGAACACTGAAGCTTTCTTT,CASSSTGGRVGNTEAFF
TRBD2,TRBV18,TRBJ2-7,NA,TGTGCCAGCTCACCCGGGACTAGCGGACGGGGCGAGCAGTACTTC,CASSPGTSGRGEQYF
NA,TRBV5-1,TRBJ2-7,NA,TGCGCCAGCAGCTTCTCAGGCTACGAGCAGTACTTC,CASSFSGYEQYF
NA,TRBV7-2,TRBJ2-1,few,TGTGCCAGCAGGTTGAGGGCTGGCGGCTCCGCCTCCTCCTACAATGAGCAGTTCTTC,CASRLRAGGSASSYNEQFF
TRBD2,TRBV3-1/TRBV3-2,TRBJ2-7,NA,TGTGCCAGCAGCCAAGAGGGGACTAGCCTCGAGCAGTACTTC,CASSQEGTSLEQYF
TRBD2,TRBV11-2,TRBJ2-1,few,TGTGCCAGCAGCTTAGTAGCGGGAGTCGAGTTCTTC,CASSLVAGVEFF
TRBD2,TRBV27,TRBJ2-1,few,TGTGCCAGCAAAGCAAGCGGGAGATCGGACAATGAGCAGTTCTTC,CASKASGRSDNEQFF
TRBD2,TRBV7-2,TRBJ2-1,once,TGTGCCACGGGGGGAGGTTTTTCCTACAATGAGCAGTTCTTC,CATGGGFSYNEQFF
TRBD1,TRBV15,TRBJ1-4,once,TGTGCCACCAGCAGAGAGGGGACAGGGCTAAATGAAAAACTGTTTTTT,CATSREGTGLNEKLFF
TRBD1,TRBV28,TRBJ1-6,NA,TGTGCCAGCAGGCGGGACAGGACCTCACCCCTCCACTTT,CASRRDRTSPLHF
NA,TRBV7-3,TRBJ2-3,NA,TGTGCCAGCAGCCCAGGATACACAGATACGCAGTATTTT,CASSPGYTDTQYF
NA,TRBV15,TRBJ2-1,NA,TGTGCCACCAGCAGAGGCTACTTCGACCGGCGGACCTACAATGAGCAGTTCTTC,CATSRGYFDRRTYNEQFF
TRBD2,TRBV20-1,TRBJ2-3,NA,TGCAGTGCTAGTTCGGGAGGGGTAACAGATACGCAGTATTTT,CSASSGGVTDTQYF
NA,TRBV27,TRBJ2-7,NA,TGTGCCAGCAGTTTATCGAATGGCGGCAGAAGTACCTACGAGCAGTACTTC,CASSLSNGGRSTYEQYF
TRBD1,TRBV28,TRBJ1-5,NA,TGTGCCAGCAGTTTTAGTGGGACAGGGACCTATCAGCCCCAGCATTTT,CASSFSGTGTYQPQHF
NA,TRBV18,TRBJ2-7,NA,TGTGCCAGCTCACCCGGGACTCAGTCCTACGAGCAGTACTTC,CASSPGTQSYEQYF
TRBD2,TRBV9,TRBJ2-7,NA,TGTGCCAGCAGCGTAGGGGCCAGCGGGGGAACGGGGGAGCAGTACTTC,CASSVGASGGTGEQYF
TRBD2,TRBV3-1/TRBV3-2,TRBJ2-3,NA,TGTGCCAGCAGCCAACTAGCGGGAGGGGTTACTAGCACAGATACGCAGTATTTT,CASSQLAGGVTSTDTQYF
NA,TRBV28,TRBJ2-5,NA,TGTGCCAGCAGTTTATGGATTGAGGCGGAGACCCAGTACTTC,CASSLWIEAETQYF
NA,TRBV5-4,TRBJ1-5,NA,TGTGCCAGCAGCTTGGGGGGACACACAGTCAATCAGCCCCAGCATTTT,CASSLGGHTVNQPQHF
NA,TRBV10-1,TRBJ1-3,many,TGCGCCAGCAGTTCCCCACCACGAGTGGAGAGCTCTGGAAACACCATATATTTT,CASSSPPRVESSGNTIYF
TRBD2,TRBV29-1,TRBJ2-1,NA,TGCAGCGTACTCGGACTAGCGGGAGTGGAGGAGCAGTTCTTC,CSVLGLAGVEEQFF
TRBD1,TRBV10-3,TRBJ1-6,NA,TGTGCCATCAGCACGGGACAGGCAAATTCACCCCTCCACTTT,CAISTGQANSPLHF
TRBD1,TRBV7-2,TRBJ2-7,NA,TGTGCCAGCAGCCTTATTGGGACAGGGGGCTACGAGCAGTACTTC,CASSLIGTGGYEQYF
NA,TRBV7-8,TRBJ1-5,NA,TGTGCCAGCAGCCCACGGGTCTCAGGGAGCAATCAGCCCCAGCATTTT,CASSPRVSGSNQPQHF
NA,TRBV5-6,TRBJ1-5,NA,TGTGCCAGCAGCTCATCCGGGACATTAAATCAGCCCCAGCATTTT,CASSSSGTLNQPQHF
NA,TRBV29-1,TRBJ2-1,NA,TGCAGCGTTGAAGATCGTCGGGACAACGACTACAATGAGCAGTTCTTC,CSVEDRRDNDYNEQFF
NA,TRBV18,TRBJ2-2,NA,TGTGCCAGCTCACGATCGAGACAGACGAACACCGGGGAGCTGTTTTTT,CASSRSRQTNTGELFF
NA,TRBV19,TRBJ1-1,NA,TGTGCCAGTAGTCCCGTCGGAGGGCGCACTGAAGCTTTCTTT,CASSPVGGRTEAFF
NA,TRBV15,TRBJ2-1,NA,TGTGCCACCAGCAGACCCCGGGATCTGGATGAGCAGTTCTTC,CATSRPRDLDEQFF
NA,TRBV7-2,TRBJ2-7,NA,TGTGCCAGCAGCCAAGCGGCCCCCTACGAGCAGTACTTC,CASSQAAPYEQYF
NA,TRBV18,TRBJ2-7,many,TGTGCCAGCTCACCGGCTCCATTCTACGAGCAGTACTTC,CASSPAPFYEQYF
NA,TRBV5-5,TRBJ1-2,NA,TGTGCCAGCAGCGCGCAGGGGCAGCAACGATATGGCTACACCTTC,CASSAQGQQRYGYTF
NA,TRBV15,TRBJ1-6,NA,TGTGCCACCAGCAGAGCGGCGGCGACCTCACCCCTCCACTTT,CATSRAAATSPLHF
TRBD2,TRBV13,TRBJ2-7,NA,TGTGCCAGCAGCTTAGGCGGAGGGAGGGATTCTAGGAGCTCGGCGGACGAGCAGTACTTC,CASSLGGGRDSRSSADEQYF
NA,TRBV19,TRBJ1-2,NA,TGTGCCAGTAGGCGACAGGCCTATGGCTACACCTTC,CASRRQAYGYTF
TRBD2,TRBV5-1,TRBJ2-7,NA,TGCGCCAGCAGTCCTGGACTAGCGGACACCTACGAGCAGTACTTC,CASSPGLADTYEQYF
TRBD2,TRBV3-1/TRBV3-2,TRBJ2-1,few,TGTGCCAGCAGCCTAATAGCGGGAGCTGGGGAGCAGTTCTTC,CASSLIAGAGEQFF
TRBD1,TRBV6-4,TRBJ2-2,NA,TGTGCCAGCAGCCCTACAGGGGGCACCGGGGAGCTGTTTTTT,CASSPTGGTGELFF
NA,TRBV9,TRBJ2-2,few,TGTGCCAGCAGCCTTCGACAGGCTACCACCGGGGAGCTGTTTTTT,CASSLRQATTGELFF
TRBD1,TRBV13,TRBJ1-1,many,TGTGCCAGCAGCTCCTACAGGGGCGGCACTGAAGCTTTCTTT,CASSSYRGGTEAFF
NA,TRBV25-1,TRBJ1-2,few,TGTGCCAGCAGTGCCACAGGATTCCCCTATGGCTACACCTTC,CASSATGFPYGYTF
TRBD2,TRBV28,TRBJ2-7,NA,TGTGCCAGCAACCTACTAGCGGGAACGCGGGAGCAGTACTTC,CASNLLAGTREQYF
TRBD1,TRBV28,TRBJ2-1,NA,TGTGCCAGCAGCCCCGGACAGGGGTTGCGGTTCTTC,CASSPGQGLRFF
TRBD2,TRBV9,TRBJ2-3,NA,TGTGCCAGCAGCTTCAGGACTAGCGGGAGGGCCGGAGATACGCAGTATTTT,CASSFRTSGRAGDTQYF
NA,TRBV21-1,TRBJ1-2,NA,TGTGCCAGCAGCAATTTAGAGGTAAACTATGGCTACACCTTC,CASSNLEVNYGYTF
NA,TRBV7-2,TRBJ1-2,few,TGTGCCAGCAGCCTCTTGACCCAGGGCCTAGGCTATGGCTACACCTTC,CASSLLTQGLGYGYTF
NA,TRBV6-2/TRBV6-3,TRBJ2-1,NA,TGTGCCAGCAGTTACTTTCAGGGGTCCGACAATGAGCAGTTCTTC,CASSYFQGSDNEQFF